These T cell receptor beta chains were read from a single sample in a study of T cell responses to AZD1222 COVID-19 vaccine. The method was immunoSEQ multiplex PCR; TCRdb's version includes in-frame clones alone and lacks a portion of them. The sample holds fewer than 85,000 clones, about 90% seen once. The sequenced sample was peripheral blood, obtained 28 days after the second AZD1222 dose. These receptors were collected from an adult who received the AZD1222 COVID-19 vaccine. The CDR3 runs from the conserved cysteine through the conserved F or W. The order of the fields is D gene, clone size, J gene, V gene, CDR3 DNA, CDR3 protein. The D gene is left open where the match is weak. Clone size is stated in some rows and not others, as once, few, many or a class when expanded.

d_call: .; clone_size: .; j_call: TRBJ1-1; v_call: TRBV7-3; cdr3_nt: TGTGCCAGCAGCTTAAAGCGGGGCACTGAAGCTTTCTTT; cdr3_aa: CASSLKRGTEAFF
d_call: .; clone_size: .; j_call: TRBJ1-6; v_call: TRBV28; cdr3_nt: TGTGCCAGCAAGGGGTACTCACCCCTCCACTTT; cdr3_aa: CASKGYSPLHF
d_call: TRBD1; clone_size: .; j_call: TRBJ2-7; v_call: TRBV29-1; cdr3_nt: TGCAGCGTCGTATCCGGGACAGGGCTCTACGAGCAGTACTTC; cdr3_aa: CSVVSGTGLYEQYF
d_call: TRBD1; clone_size: .; j_call: TRBJ1-2; v_call: TRBV12-5; cdr3_nt: TGTGCTAGTGGCCAGGGGGACTATGGCTACACCTTC; cdr3_aa: CASGQGDYGYTF
d_call: .; clone_size: .; j_call: TRBJ1-1; v_call: TRBV12-3/TRBV12-4; cdr3_nt: TGTGCCAGCAGTTTAGTAGGGAACACTGAAGCTTTCTTT; cdr3_aa: CASSLVGNTEAFF
d_call: .; clone_size: few; j_call: TRBJ2-7; v_call: TRBV6-5; cdr3_nt: TGTGCCACCGCTCCCGCCGGGACGGTTACCTACGAGCAGTACTTC; cdr3_aa: CATAPAGTVTYEQYF
d_call: .; clone_size: .; j_call: TRBJ1-2; v_call: TRBV9; cdr3_nt: TGTGCCAGCAGCGTAGGCGGGGCATCAGGGATCTATGGCTACACCTTC; cdr3_aa: CASSVGGASGIYGYTF
d_call: TRBD1; clone_size: .; j_call: TRBJ1-2; v_call: TRBV14; cdr3_nt: TGTGCCAGCAGCCAACGAGCCGGGACAGGGGATGGCTACACCTTC; cdr3_aa: CASSQRAGTGDGYTF
d_call: TRBD1; clone_size: .; j_call: TRBJ1-2; v_call: TRBV18; cdr3_nt: TGTGCCAGCTCACAAGGGACAGGGGGCGGCTACACCTTC; cdr3_aa: CASSQGTGGGYTF
d_call: TRBD2; clone_size: .; j_call: TRBJ2-2; v_call: TRBV10-3; cdr3_nt: TGTGCCACTGGAGGTGTAGCGGGAGGGGTCGGGGAGCTGTTTTTT; cdr3_aa: CATGGVAGGVGELFF
d_call: TRBD1; clone_size: .; j_call: TRBJ1-6; v_call: TRBV6-5; cdr3_nt: TGTGCCAGCAGCAAGGGACAGGTTAATTCACCCCTCCACTTT; cdr3_aa: CASSKGQVNSPLHF
d_call: .; clone_size: once; j_call: TRBJ1-3; v_call: TRBV18; cdr3_nt: TGTGCCAGCTCGCCTGGGGAGTTCTCTGGAAACACCATATATTTT; cdr3_aa: CASSPGEFSGNTIYF
d_call: TRBD1; clone_size: .; j_call: TRBJ1-5; v_call: TRBV2; cdr3_nt: TGTGCCAGCAGTAGACAGGGTCTAAATCAGCCCCAGCATTTT; cdr3_aa: CASSRQGLNQPQHF
d_call: .; clone_size: .; j_call: TRBJ2-2; v_call: TRBV5-4; cdr3_nt: TGTGCCAGCAGCTTTGGACAACAGAACACCGGGGAGCTGTTTTTT; cdr3_aa: CASSFGQQNTGELFF
d_call: TRBD2; clone_size: .; j_call: TRBJ2-7; v_call: TRBV4-3; cdr3_nt: TGCGCCAGCAGCCAAGTTCTAGCGGGAGGCCCTGCCTACGAGCAGTACTTC; cdr3_aa: CASSQVLAGGPAYEQYF
d_call: TRBD2; clone_size: few; j_call: TRBJ2-7; v_call: TRBV7-9; cdr3_nt: TGTGCCAGCAGCTTCAGTCTAGCGGGAAACTACGAGCAGTACTTC; cdr3_aa: CASSFSLAGNYEQYF
d_call: TRBD1; clone_size: .; j_call: TRBJ1-1; v_call: TRBV28; cdr3_nt: TGTGCCAGCAGGGCGGGACAGTCTGAAGCTTTCTTT; cdr3_aa: CASRAGQSEAFF
d_call: .; clone_size: .; j_call: TRBJ1-4; v_call: TRBV27; cdr3_nt: TGTGCCAGCAGTTTAGGGGCCGCAACTAATGAAAAACTGTTTTTT; cdr3_aa: CASSLGAATNEKLFF
d_call: TRBD1; clone_size: .; j_call: TRBJ1-2; v_call: TRBV3-1/TRBV3-2; cdr3_nt: TGTGCCAGCAGCCAAGATGTCGTCAGGGGGATCTATGGCTACACCTTC; cdr3_aa: CASSQDVVRGIYGYTF
d_call: .; clone_size: .; j_call: TRBJ2-5; v_call: TRBV19; cdr3_nt: TGTGCCAGTAATAAAGGACTAGAGGGGGGGACCCAGTACTTC; cdr3_aa: CASNKGLEGGTQYF
d_call: .; clone_size: .; j_call: TRBJ1-2; v_call: TRBV2; cdr3_nt: TGTGCCAGCAGGTATGGCCGAGAAGGTGGCTACACCTTC; cdr3_aa: CASRYGREGGYTF
d_call: .; clone_size: .; j_call: TRBJ1-1; v_call: TRBV12-3/TRBV12-4; cdr3_nt: TGTGCCAGCACCGACGACATTACACGGCGCGCTTTCTTT; cdr3_aa: CASTDDITRRAFF
d_call: .; clone_size: .; j_call: TRBJ2-5; v_call: TRBV7-3; cdr3_nt: TGTGCCAGCAGCCTAAGGGCGGGACAGCCCCCCGAGGAGACCCAGTACTTC; cdr3_aa: CASSLRAGQPPEETQYF
d_call: TRBD2; clone_size: .; j_call: TRBJ2-7; v_call: TRBV29-1; cdr3_nt: TGCAGCTGCAGCCTAGCGGACTCCTACGAGCAGTACTTC; cdr3_aa: CSCSLADSYEQYF
d_call: TRBD1; clone_size: .; j_call: TRBJ1-3; v_call: TRBV29-1; cdr3_nt: TGCAGCGTTGACGACCGGGACAGGGGGAACACCATATATTTT; cdr3_aa: CSVDDRDRGNTIYF
d_call: TRBD2; clone_size: .; j_call: TRBJ2-2; v_call: TRBV11-2; cdr3_nt: TGTGCCAGCAGACGGACTAGCGGGAGCCCCGGGGAGCTGTTTTTT; cdr3_aa: CASRRTSGSPGELFF
d_call: .; clone_size: once; j_call: TRBJ1-5; v_call: TRBV7-9; cdr3_nt: TGTGCCAGCAGTCGTGGTGGGGGTGTTGATCAGCCCCAGCATTTT; cdr3_aa: CASSRGGGVDQPQHF
d_call: TRBD2; clone_size: .; j_call: TRBJ2-1; v_call: TRBV10-3; cdr3_nt: TGTGCCATCAGTCCAGGACTAGCAGTCGATGAGCAGTTCTTC; cdr3_aa: CAISPGLAVDEQFF
d_call: TRBD1; clone_size: .; j_call: TRBJ2-2; v_call: TRBV19; cdr3_nt: TGTGCCAGTATGGCCGGACAGGGGAGGTTCGGGGAGCTGTTTTTT; cdr3_aa: CASMAGQGRFGELFF
d_call: .; clone_size: .; j_call: TRBJ1-2; v_call: TRBV5-6; cdr3_nt: TGTGCCAGCAGACTTAGGGGGGGTCGAGCAAACTATGGCTACACCTTC; cdr3_aa: CASRLRGGRANYGYTF
d_call: .; clone_size: .; j_call: TRBJ1-1; v_call: TRBV7-3; cdr3_nt: TGTGCCAGCAGCGAATCAATGAACACTGAAGCTTTCTTT; cdr3_aa: CASSESMNTEAFF
d_call: .; clone_size: .; j_call: TRBJ2-6; v_call: TRBV27; cdr3_nt: TGTGCCAGCAGCCGGTGGGTGGGGGGCACTGGGGCCAACGTCCTGACTTTC; cdr3_aa: CASSRWVGGTGANVLTF
d_call: TRBD2; clone_size: few; j_call: TRBJ2-3; v_call: TRBV24-1; cdr3_nt: TGTGCCACCAGTGACCTGCCGCGGGGGGGCATGGCGGGAGCTGAACAAGATACGCAGTATTTT; cdr3_aa: CATSDLPRGGMAGAEQDTQYF
d_call: TRBD1; clone_size: .; j_call: TRBJ1-6; v_call: TRBV9; cdr3_nt: TGTGCCAGCAGCGCCAGGACAGGGGAGGGATCACCCCTCCACTTT; cdr3_aa: CASSARTGEGSPLHF
d_call: .; clone_size: .; j_call: TRBJ1-1; v_call: TRBV5-1; cdr3_nt: TGCGCCAGCAGTGGGCAGTTGAACACTGAAGCTTTCTTT; cdr3_aa: CASSGQLNTEAFF
d_call: .; clone_size: .; j_call: TRBJ2-2; v_call: TRBV20-1; cdr3_nt: TGCAGTGCTAGATTTGCGGCGGAGCTGTTTTTT; cdr3_aa: CSARFAAELFF
d_call: TRBD2; clone_size: .; j_call: TRBJ2-1; v_call: TRBV3-1/TRBV3-2; cdr3_nt: TGTGCCAGCAGCCAAGCGCTAGCGGGGCATGAGCAGTTCTTC; cdr3_aa: CASSQALAGHEQFF
d_call: TRBD1; clone_size: .; j_call: TRBJ1-4; v_call: TRBV25-1; cdr3_nt: TGTGCCAGCAACAGGGGGCCGGACGAAAAACTGTTTTTT; cdr3_aa: CASNRGPDEKLFF
d_call: TRBD1; clone_size: .; j_call: TRBJ1-5; v_call: TRBV2; cdr3_nt: TGTGCCAGCAGCGGGACAGGGTTGGGACAGCCCCAGCATTTT; cdr3_aa: CASSGTGLGQPQHF
d_call: .; clone_size: .; j_call: TRBJ2-4; v_call: TRBV18; cdr3_nt: TGTGCCAGCTCACCCTCCAAAACAGAAAACATTCAGTACTTC; cdr3_aa: CASSPSKTENIQYF